Listed below are T cell receptor beta chains from one sample, sequenced in a study of blood T cell repertoires in COVID-19. The data were produced by immunoSEQ multiplex PCR, yet TCRdb's version contains in-frame clones alone and is incomplete. The sample lists around 280,000 clones, around 90% occurring once. Sequencing was carried out using PBMCs or T cells enriched from blood (not recorded which). The receptors derive from a young woman with acute COVID-19. CDR3s include the opening cysteine and the closing phenylalanine or tryptophan. A D gene is named only where the DNA matches it firmly. Only part of the rows carry a size: once, few, many, or a class if the clone is expanded.

J | D | V | size | DNA | CDR3
TRBJ1-2 | . | TRBV6-5 | . | TGTGCCAGCAGTTACTTGGGCAGGGAAGATTACTATGGCTACACCTTC | CASSYLGREDYYGYTF
TRBJ2-7 | TRBD2 | TRBV19 | few | TGTGCCAGTAGTATACAACGGGAGGGTTCCTACGAGCAGTACTTC | CASSIQREGSYEQYF
TRBJ2-1 | TRBD2 | TRBV5-1 | . | TGCGCCTCGTATGGGCGGGAGTTCGCGAGGATAAATGAGCAGTTCTTC | CASYGREFARINEQFF
TRBJ2-1 | TRBD1 | TRBV7-9 | . | TGTGCCAGCAGCTCAGAAGACAGGGGTTACTACAATGAGCAGTTCTTC | CASSSEDRGYYNEQFF
TRBJ2-7 | TRBD2 | TRBV15 | . | TGTGCCACCAGCAGAGATCGTGTTAGCGGGAGCCGCCCGGGCTACGAGCAGTACTTC | CATSRDRVSGSRPGYEQYF
TRBJ2-7 | . | TRBV11-3 | . | TGTGCCAGCAGCGAACGGGGTTCGGAGCAGTACTTC | CASSERGSEQYF
TRBJ2-1 | TRBD2 | TRBV6-5 | . | TGTGCCAGCAGTTACTCACTAGCGGGAGTGGGCAATGAGCAGTTCTTC | CASSYSLAGVGNEQFF
TRBJ1-4 | . | TRBV11-2 | . | TGTGCCAGCAGCTTATTTGGGAGTGAAAAACTGTTTTTT | CASSLFGSEKLFF
TRBJ2-7 | TRBD1 | TRBV15 | once | TGTGCCACCAGCAGAGATAGAGGGACAGGGTCCTACGAGCAGTACTTC | CATSRDRGTGSYEQYF
TRBJ2-7 | TRBD1 | TRBV19 | once | TGTGCCAGTACCGCACGGACAGGGGGAAGGGAATACGAGCAGTACTTC | CASTARTGGREYEQYF
TRBJ2-1 | TRBD2 | TRBV3-1/TRBV3-2 | . | TGTGCCAGCAGCCAAGTGACTAGCGGGAGGAGGTATGAGCAGTTCTTC | CASSQVTSGRRYEQFF
TRBJ1-4 | TRBD1 | TRBV19 | . | TGTGCCAGTCAGGACAGGGTGCACGAAAAACTGTTTTTT | CASQDRVHEKLFF
TRBJ1-1 | . | TRBV7-8 | . | TGTGCCAGCAGCTTAGCGCTGGGGGGTTCCACTGAAGCTTTCTTT | CASSLALGGSTEAFF
TRBJ2-5 | . | TRBV27 | . | TGTGCCAGCAGCACCAACCCTAGTTGGGAGACCCAGTACTTC | CASSTNPSWETQYF
TRBJ2-7 | TRBD1 | TRBV11-2 | once | TGTGCCAGCAGCTTCGGGACAGGGGTTGCTGAGCAGTACTTC | CASSFGTGVAEQYF
TRBJ2-1 | TRBD2 | TRBV25-1 | . | TGTGCCAGCAGTGGTATGTCTAGCGGGAGAAAAGGTAATGAGCAGTTCTTC | CASSGMSSGRKGNEQFF
TRBJ2-7 | TRBD2 | TRBV5-4 | . | TGTGCCAGCAGCTATCAAGGGACTAGCAGATACGAGCAGTACTTC | CASSYQGTSRYEQYF
TRBJ2-1 | TRBD2 | TRBV11-3 | few | TGTGCCAGCAGCTTACTAGCGGGAAATGAGCAGTTCTTC | CASSLLAGNEQFF
TRBJ2-2 | TRBD1 | TRBV28 | few | TGTGCCAGCATCAATGGAGGGACAGGGGACCGGGAGCTGTTTTTT | CASINGGTGDRELFF
TRBJ2-1 | . | TRBV7-9 | . | TGTGCCAGCAGTTCCCGGGGAAATGAGCAGTTCTTC | CASSSRGNEQFF
TRBJ2-3 | . | TRBV28 | . | TGTGCCAGCAGTTTAGTCGGAGACGGTACGCAGTATTTT | CASSLVGDGTQYF
TRBJ2-1 | TRBD2 | TRBV9 | . | TGTGCCAGCAGCGTACTTCTACTAGCGGGAGTTTACAATGAGCAGTTCTTC | CASSVLLLAGVYNEQFF
TRBJ2-3 | . | TRBV6-2/TRBV6-3 | . | TGTGCCAGCAGTTACTCCTATACCACAGATACGCAGTATTTT | CASSYSYTTDTQYF
TRBJ2-2 | TRBD1 | TRBV19 | . | TGTGCCAGTAGTCCCCAAGGGGGCCTTGGCGGGGAGCTGTTTTTT | CASSPQGGLGGELFF
TRBJ1-6 | . | TRBV7-9 | many | TGTGCCAGCAGCTTAGGGGCACGGGAATCACCCCTCCACTTT | CASSLGARESPLHF
TRBJ2-1 | TRBD2 | TRBV29-1 | . | TGCAGCGTTGAGACTAGCGGGAGCTACAATGAGCAGTTCTTC | CSVETSGSYNEQFF
TRBJ1-1 | TRBD1 | TRBV7-9 | once | TGTGCCAGCAGCTTAACCGGGACAGAGAACACTGAAGCTTTCTTT | CASSLTGTENTEAFF
TRBJ1-6 | TRBD1 | TRBV18 | . | TGTGCCAGCTCAGACAGGGCAACTAATTCACCCCTCCACTTT | CASSDRATNSPLHF
TRBJ1-1 | TRBD1 | TRBV5-1 | . | TGCGCCAGCAGCGCCGGACAGGGAGAGAACACTGAAGCTTTCTTT | CASSAGQGENTEAFF
TRBJ1-1 | . | TRBV4-1 | few | TGCGCCAGCAGCGTCCAGGGCTCTGAAGCTTTCTTT | CASSVQGSEAFF
TRBJ2-1 | . | TRBV12-5 | . | TGTGCTAGTGGTTTGGGGGACTCTTACAATGAGCAGTTCTTC | CASGLGDSYNEQFF
TRBJ1-5 | TRBD1 | TRBV28 | once | TGTGCCAGCCGGGACAGGGGATTCAATCAGCCCCAGCATTTT | CASRDRGFNQPQHF
TRBJ1-4 | TRBD1 | TRBV6-2/TRBV6-3 | . | TGTGCCAGCAGTTCTCCGGGACAGGGCCTTCGGTCCAATGAAAAACTGTTTTTT | CASSSPGQGLRSNEKLFF
TRBJ1-6 | . | TRBV30 | . | TGTGCCTGGACCCGACGCGGATTGACCAGCGGAAATTCACCCCTCCACTTT | CAWTRRGLTSGNSPLHF
TRBJ1-6 | . | TRBV2 | . | TGTGCCACCAAATGGGGGGGGTATAATTCACCCCTCCACTTT | CATKWGGYNSPLHF
TRBJ2-7 | . | TRBV7-6 | . | TGTGCCAGCAGCCCCGACAGGCCCTCCTACGAGCAGTACTTC | CASSPDRPSYEQYF
TRBJ2-2 | . | TRBV19 | . | TGTGCCAGTAGTACTTACGGACAGAACACCGGGGAGCTGTTTTTT | CASSTYGQNTGELFF
TRBJ2-7 | . | TRBV10-3 | . | TGTGCCATCAGTGAGTCCCTCGGGGACTCCTACGAGCAGTACTTC | CAISESLGDSYEQYF
TRBJ2-2 | . | TRBV4-3 | . | TGCGCCAGCAGCCAAGGGGCGTTCACCGGGGAGCTGTTTTTT | CASSQGAFTGELFF
TRBJ2-2 | . | TRBV5-1 | . | TGCGCCAGCAGCTTGGGAGGGGGCACCGGGGAGCTGTTTTTT | CASSLGGGTGELFF
TRBJ2-3 | . | TRBV7-9 | . | TGTGCCAGCAGCTTAGGGGCAGGGACGCAGTATTTT | CASSLGAGTQYF
TRBJ2-7 | . | TRBV12-5 | . | TGTGCTAGTGGTTCTCCCTCGCAGGAGCAGTACTTC | CASGSPSQEQYF
TRBJ2-1 | TRBD2 | TRBV19 | . | TGTGCCAGTAGTATATCGGGGACTAGCGGGACCAAAAATGAGCAGTTCTTC | CASSISGTSGTKNEQFF
TRBJ2-3 | TRBD2 | TRBV5-1 | . | TGCGCCAGCAGCAAAACTAGCGGGAGCACAGATACGCAGTATTTT | CASSKTSGSTDTQYF
TRBJ2-7 | TRBD2 | TRBV10-3 | . | TGTGCCATCAGTGCGACTAGCTACTTCTACGAGCAGTACTTC | CAISATSYFYEQYF
TRBJ1-3 | . | TRBV18 | . | TGTGCCAGCTCACCGCAAAGGGGTGACGGAAACACCATATATTTT | CASSPQRGDGNTIYF
TRBJ2-6 | TRBD1 | TRBV19 | once | TGTGCCAGTAGTCTTACCACACAGGGGGCAACACCTGGGGCCAACGTCCTGACTTTC | CASSLTTQGATPGANVLTF
TRBJ1-1 | . | TRBV30 | . | TGTGCCTGGATCGGGGCGGGGTTCACTGAAGCTTTCTTT | CAWIGAGFTEAFF
TRBJ2-1 | TRBD2 | TRBV27 | once | TGTGCCAGCAGCACCCCCGGGACAGTCTCTAGCGGGAGACTCGACAATGAGCAGTTCTTC | CASSTPGTVSSGRLDNEQFF
TRBJ1-1 | TRBD1 | TRBV6-4 | . | TGTGCCAGCAGTGACACCGACAGGGGGACTGAAGCTTTCTTT | CASSDTDRGTEAFF
TRBJ2-7 | . | TRBV7-2 | . | TGTGCCAGCAGCTTAGAGCGGGCCTTATACGAGCAGTACTTC | CASSLERALYEQYF
TRBJ2-5 | TRBD2 | TRBV5-1 | . | TGCGCCAGCAGCCTTAGCGGGGAAAGAGAGACCCAGTACTTC | CASSLSGERETQYF
TRBJ1-1 | . | TRBV29-1 | . | TGCAGCGTTGAGGGCGGGCTAAACACTGAAGCTTTCTTT | CSVEGGLNTEAFF
TRBJ1-5 | TRBD1 | TRBV6-6 | . | TGTGCCAGCAGTAGGGACAGGGGTATTAATCAGCCCCAGCATTTT | CASSRDRGINQPQHF
TRBJ2-1 | . | TRBV11-3 | . | TGTGCCAGCAGCTTAAGGGGTCAGGGATACAATGAGCAGTTCTTC | CASSLRGQGYNEQFF
TRBJ2-1 | . | TRBV18 | . | TGTGCCAGCAAGGACAGACTGGTCAATGAGCAGTTCTTC | CASKDRLVNEQFF
TRBJ1-1 | . | TRBV15 | . | TGTGCCACCCGACACCCCTCGAACACTGAAGCTTTCTTT | CATRHPSNTEAFF